Listed here are 32 T cell receptor beta chains from one sample, sequenced in a study of T cell responses to AZD1222 COVID-19 vaccine. TCRdb's copy holds only in-frame clones and misses some; the assay was immunoSEQ multiplex PCR. Of over 120,000 clones in the sample, 85% to 95% were seen once. The sample was peripheral blood, taken after recovery from COVID-19. The receptor source for this set is an adult who had recovered from COVID-19.

J is TRBJ2-7 and V is TRBV11-3; D not resolved. The CDR3 loop spans 13 amino acids. Trimming cost V 3 bases and J 2 bases, with 8 bases left between them. CDR1 SGHNT and CDR2 YENEEA come from the germline V gene. CDR3 region: CASSLGHTYEQYF. The DNA for the CDR3 is TGTGCCAGCAGCTTGGGCCATACCTACGAGCAGTACTTC.

This clone was seen just once. CDR3 DNA sequence: TGTGCCAGCAGCCAACGTACCGGGGAGCTGTTTTTT. Translated: CASSQRTGELFF. V is TRBV3-1 (or the pseudogene TRBV3-2) and J is TRBJ2-2; no firm D call. The CDR3 runs to 12 residues. Germline CDR1 LGHDT, CDR2 YNNKEL (reference sequence). V was shortened by 2 bases and J by 5 bases, with 3 bases between the two germline ends.

The chain links TRBV7-2 to TRBJ2-3; TRBD2 agrees at 14 bases. Germline assignment: CDR1 SGHTA and CDR2 FQGNSA. This CDR3 has 17 amino acids. Losses at the gene ends were 10 bases for V and 1 base for J; bases not matched to a gene: 10. The CDR3 nucleotides read TGTGCCAACCCGACTAGCGGGAGGGCCGTCGGCACAGATACGCAGTATTTT. Protein product: CANPTSGRAVGTDTQYF.

The V and J genes are TRBV19 and TRBJ2-7; possible D gene TRBD2, 5 bases. There are 15 residues in the CDR3. CDR1 and CDR2 (germline): LNHDA, SQIVND (reference sequence). V was cut by 5 bases and J by 0 bases, with 14 bases left in between. The CDR3, as DNA: TGTGCCAGTAGTCCCGGACTTCTGAACTCCTACGAGCAGTACTTC. Amino acid sequence: CASSPGLLNSYEQYF. The full variable domain, its missing parts supplied by reference TRBV19 and TRBJ2-7, is DGGITQSPKYLFRKEGQNVTLSCEQNLNHDAMYWYRQDPGQGLRLIYYSQIVNDFQKGDIAEGYSVSREKKESFPLTVTSAQKNPTAFYLCASSPGLLNSYEQYFGPGTRLTVT.

This clone was seen a handful of times. V is TRBV30 and J is TRBJ1-6, with D perhaps matching TRBD1 (5 bases). The germline CDR1 and CDR2 sequences are GTSNPN and SVGIG (reference sequence). The CDR3 covers 12 residues. Trimming removed 5 bases at V and 7 bases at J, with 9 bases between. The CDR3 nucleotides read TGTGCCTGGGGCCGGGGGAATTCACCCCTCCACTTT. Residues: CAWGRGNSPLHF.

The chain carries TRBV5-1 and TRBJ1-6; D is unclear. CDR1 and CDR2 (germline): SGHRS, YFSETQ. The length of the CDR3 is 13 residues. Trimming left V 0 bases short and J 10 bases short, with 8 bases between. The CDR3 loop is CASSLAADSPLHF. The CDR3, as DNA: TGCGCCAGCAGCTTGGCCGCTGACTCACCCCTCCACTTT.

The chain has TRBV5-5 and TRBJ1-4; possible D gene TRBD1, 5 bases. The CDR3 covers 15 residues. CDR1 SGHKS and CDR2 YYEKEE come from the germline V gene (reference sequence). V was trimmed by 5 bases and J by 0 bases, leaving 11 bases between them. The CDR3 coding sequence is TGTGCCAGCAGGGCTGACAGCTCAACTAATGAAAAACTGTTTTTT. Translating gives CASRADSSTNEKLFF.

CDR3 protein: CASSTSTWETQYF. The CDR3 DNA reads as TGTGCCAGTAGTACTAGCACGTGGGAGACCCAGTACTTC. The chain has TRBV19 and TRBJ2-5; tentative D call: TRBD2 (5 bases). The V and J ends lost 4 bases and 5 bases respectively, with 11 bases between them. This CDR3 comprises 13 residues. Germline CDR1 is LNHDA and CDR2 is SQIVND (reference sequence).

J is TRBJ2-5 and V is TRBV7-9; TRBD2 matches at 10 bases. Germline CDR1 SEHNR, CDR2 FQNEAQ (reference sequence). The junction had 14 bases not matched to a gene; V was cut back by 2 bases and J by 5 bases. The CDR3 runs to 18 residues. The CDR3 loop is CASSLPVLAGPAEETQYF. As DNA, the CDR3 is TGTGCCAGCAGCTTACCCGTACTAGCGGGACCCGCTGAGGAGACCCAGTACTTC.

The V call is TRBV4-1, the J call TRBJ2-1, with 9 bases identical to TRBD2. Germline CDR1 and CDR2: MGHRA and YSYEKL. This CDR3 has 16 residues. The V gene end was trimmed by 3 bases and the J gene end by 6 bases; junction bases not matched to a gene: 9. CDR3: CASSQERREGRNEQFF. The CDR3 DNA reads as TGCGCCAGCAGCCAGGAGAGGCGGGAGGGACGCAATGAGCAGTTCTTC.

V is TRBV5-4 and J is TRBJ2-1; the D is unclear. The CDR3 spans 13 residues. Germline CDR1 SGHNT, CDR2 YYREEE (reference sequence). V lost 0 bases and J lost 7, with 8 bases in between. CDR3 protein: CASSLAVGNEQFF. In DNA, the CDR3 is TGTGCCAGCAGCTTGGCCGTGGGGAATGAGCAGTTCTTC.

The chain joins TRBV5-6 to TRBJ1-2; D gene ambiguous. Looked up from germline, CDR1 is SGHDT and CDR2 is YYEEEE. V was cut by 2 bases and J by 3 bases, with 11 bases left in between. The CDR3 runs 14 residues. In DNA form, the CDR3 reads TGTGCCAGCAGCTTTAGAGGGCCTTACTATGGCTACACCTTC. Residues: CASSFRGPYYGYTF.

The chain joins TRBV7-8 to TRBJ1-6, with TRBD1 matching 7 bases. CDR1 is SGHVS, CDR2 FQNEAQ, per germline. V shed 5 bases and J 0 bases; nucleotides not matched to a gene: 7. The CDR3 extends over 17 amino acids. The CDR3 sequence: CASSPDRVNSYNSPLHF. CDR3 coding DNA: TGTGCCAGCAGCCCAGACAGGGTCAACTCCTATAATTCACCCCTCCACTTT.

The chain combines TRBV24-1 with TRBJ2-5; a weak D match, TRBD1 (5 bases). The V end lost 6 bases, the J end lost 4 bases, and 11 bases lay between the germline ends. CDR3 length: 13 amino acids. Germline assignment: CDR1 KGHDR and CDR2 SFDVKD. As DNA, the CDR3 is TGTGCCACCAGTCAGGGTCGTAGAGAGACCCAGTACTTC. Translating it yields CATSQGRRETQYF.

The genes are TRBV18 and TRBJ1-5; the D gene is possibly TRBD1 (5 bases). The CDR3 length is 15 residues. Germline assignment: CDR1 KGHSH and CDR2 LQKENI. The V end was cut by 0 bases, the J end by 7 bases, with 13 bases between. CDR3 residues: CASSPPSDGAQPQHF. The CDR3 nucleotides are TGTGCCAGCTCACCACCTAGCGATGGGGCCCAGCCCCAGCATTTT.

The rearrangement uses TRBV27 and TRBJ2-7, with D perhaps matching TRBD2 (6 bases). Per the germline V gene, CDR1 is MNHEY and CDR2 is SMNVEV (reference sequence). V was pared by 5 bases and J by 7 bases, with 18 bases between. The CDR3 contains 14 residues. In DNA, the CDR3 is TGTGCCAGCAGTCCCCCGGGACTCTCCGGGGAGCAGTACTTC. It translates to CASSPPGLSGEQYF.

This rearrangement joins TRBV4-1 to TRBJ2-1; 11 positions match TRBD2. J was trimmed by 3 bases and V by 2 bases; bases with no gene match: 9. The CDR3 sequence is 18 residues long. The germline gives CDR1 MGHRA, CDR2 YSYEKL. The CDR3 region has the DNA TGCGCCAGCAGCCAAACCGCCGGGACTAGCGGCCACTACAATGAGCAGTTCTTC. This gives the protein CASSQTAGTSGHYNEQFF.

V gene TRBV5-5 combines with J gene TRBJ2-5, with 9 nucleotides matching TRBD1. V gave up 0 bases and J gave up 0 bases; unmatched junction bases: 6. Germline V lookup: CDR1 SGHKS, CDR2 YYEKEE (reference sequence). The CDR3 is 17 residues long. The chain's CDR3 is CASSLAGTGNYQETQYF. CDR3 in DNA: TGTGCCAGCAGCTTGGCCGGGACAGGGAATTACCAAGAGACCCAGTACTTC.

The V gene is TRBV30, the J gene TRBJ1-2; D unresolved. CDR3 length: 13 amino acids. Germline V lookup: CDR1 GTSNPN, CDR2 SVGIG (reference sequence). The V gene lost 3 bases and the J gene lost 7 bases, with 15 bases spanning the gap. The CDR3 DNA is TGTGCCTGGAGCGCCGCCAAGGTGCTTGGCTACACCTTC. It specifies CAWSAAKVLGYTF.

Written as DNA, the CDR3 is TGTGCCAGCAGTTACGCCCCAGGGGGCGGTGGAAACACCATATATTTT. It encodes CASSYAPGGGGNTIYF. The chain has TRBV6-5 and TRBJ1-3; 8 nucleotides line up with TRBD1. The CDR3 extends over 16 amino acids. Trimming at V came to 2 bases and at J to 3 bases, leaving 6 bases not matched to a gene. Germline V gives CDR1 MNHEY, CDR2 SVGAGI.

The V call is TRBV5-1, the J call TRBJ2-1; TRBD2 matches 8 bases. The CDR3 sequence is 16 residues long. The germline gives CDR1 SGHRS, CDR2 YFSETQ. V gave up 7 bases and J gave up 4 bases; unmatched junction bases: 13. In nucleotides, the CDR3 is TGCGCCAGCGCTGGGACTATCGGGAGGGGGTACAATGAGCAGTTCTTC. It specifies CASAGTIGRGYNEQFF.

This chain uses TRBV7-9 with TRBJ1-3, with 7 bases fitting TRBD1. This CDR3 is 18 amino acids long. Losses at the gene ends were 1 base for V and 0 bases for J; bases not matched to a gene: 9. Germline CDR1 is SEHNR and CDR2 is FQNEAQ (reference sequence). DNA of the CDR3: TGTGCCAGCAGCTTAGGTAGTGTTAGGGACAGCTCTGGAAACACCATATATTTT. The encoded protein is CASSLGSVRDSSGNTIYF.

The chain links TRBV2 to TRBJ1-1, with D hard to call. The CDR3 consists of 13 residues. V lost 6 bases to trimming and J lost 0 bases, with 8 bases between them. The germline gives CDR1 SNHLY, CDR2 FYNNEI. CDR3 amino acids: CASRPEMNTEAFF. In DNA form, the CDR3 reads TGTGCCAGCAGACCAGAGATGAACACTGAAGCTTTCTTT.

The V gene is TRBV7-9, the J gene TRBJ2-3; 8 bases line up with TRBD2. The CDR3 consists of 16 residues. V was pared by 0 bases and J by 2 bases, with 4 bases of the junction left unmatched. Germline V gives CDR1 SEHNR, CDR2 FQNEAQ (reference sequence). The DNA for the CDR3 is TGTGCCAGCAGCTTAGCCAGCGGGAGAGACACAGATACGCAGTATTTT. It yields the protein CASSLASGRDTDTQYF.

This clone was recorded once. The CDR3, as DNA: TGCGCCAGCAGCTTGATCCCGCTGAACACTGAAGCTTTCTTT. Translating it yields CASSLIPLNTEAFF. The J gene is TRBJ1-1, the V gene TRBV5-1; no reliable D call. The germline V gene encodes CDR1 SGHRS and CDR2 YFSETQ. The CDR3 runs to 14 residues. The ends were cut back, 1 base at V and 0 bases at J, with 7 bases in the middle.

The chain links TRBV11-2 to TRBJ1-1, with D hard to call. The CDR3 runs 18 residues. With 5 bases removed from V and 1 base from J, the gap between germline ends came to 23 bases. Germline loops: CDR1 SGHAT, CDR2 FQNNGV. The CDR3 is CASSHTYEIINSNTEAFF. The CDR3 DNA is TGTGCCAGCAGCCATACCTACGAGATCATTAACTCGAACACTGAAGCTTTCTTT.

V is TRBV29-1 and J is TRBJ2-1; D may correspond to TRBD1 or TRBD2 (5 bases each). The CDR3 is 14 amino acids. V lost 4 bases, J lost 5 bases, and 15 bases lay in between. The germline V gene encodes CDR1 SQVTM and CDR2 ANQGSEA. The CDR3 DNA follows: TGCAGCGTTGCAAGAGGGACGCGAAACAATGAGCAGTTCTTC. As protein: CSVARGTRNNEQFF.

The genes are TRBV5-1 and TRBJ1-5, with TRBD1 as a possible D gene (6 bases). The CDR3 covers 15 residues. Germline V gene data show CDR1 as SGHRS and CDR2 as YFSETQ. V was trimmed by 0 bases and J by 4 bases, leaving 11 bases between them. CDR3 in DNA: TGCGCCAGCAGCTTGGAAGGGGGGCCAAATCAGCCCCAGCATTTT. Residues: CASSLEGGPNQPQHF.

This sequence joins TRBV6-2 or TRBV6-3 and TRBJ1-5; D ambiguous. Germline V gene data show CDR1 as MNHEY and CDR2 as SVGEGT. The CDR3 loop spans 17 amino acids. Between the trimmed V and J ends, which lost 6 bases and 6 bases, there was a span of 24 bases. CDR3 loop: CASSPTDVGGVSQPQHF. Written as DNA, the CDR3 is TGTGCCAGCAGCCCTACAGATGTTGGCGGGGTGAGTCAGCCCCAGCATTTT.

The genes are TRBV9 and TRBJ1-4, with 7 bases lining up with TRBD1. The CDR3 totals 18 residues. The germline V gene has CDR1 SGDLS and CDR2 YYNGEE. Germline trimming cut 3 bases from V and 0 bases from J; bases unmatched to any gene: 11. This CDR3 is CASSEAGTVDTTNEKLFF. The CDR3 DNA reads as TGTGCCAGCAGCGAGGCCGGGACAGTTGATACAACTAATGAAAAACTGTTTTTT. Full variable domain (rest looked up from reference TRBV9 and TRBJ1-4): DSGVTQTPKHLITATGQRVTLRCSPRSGDLSVYWYQQSLDQGLQFLIQYYNGEERAKGNILERFSAQQFPDLHSELNLSSLELGDSALYFCASSEAGTVDTTNEKLFFGSGTQLSVL.

J is TRBJ2-1 and V is TRBV7-8, with TRBD2 as a possible D gene (5 bases). Germline assignment: CDR1 SGHVS and CDR2 FQNEAQ. The CDR3 consists of 15 residues. V was shortened by 1 base and J by 9 bases, with 16 bases between the two germline ends. CDR3: CASSLVGPLAGEQFF. In DNA form, the CDR3 reads TGTGCCAGCAGCTTAGTGGGCCCCCTAGCAGGTGAGCAGTTCTTC.

This chain links TRBV6-2 or TRBV6-3 with TRBJ1-1; no clear D gene. With 6 bases removed from V and 0 bases from J, the gap between germline ends came to 20 bases. Germline CDR1 reads MNHEY; CDR2 reads SVGEGT. The CDR3 loop spans 17 amino acids. CDR3 sequence (DNA): TGTGCCAGCAGCCCTTCCGGTCCGGGTTCTATGAACACTGAAGCTTTCTTT. Amino acids: CASSPSGPGSMNTEAFF.